Listed below are T cell receptor beta chains from one sample, sequenced in a study of cytomegalovirus exposure and HLA in healthy donors. Clones were sequenced by immunoSEQ multiplex PCR, and TCRdb holds only the in-frame ones, with some missing. This sample has tens of thousands of clones, with around 95% found just once. Sample: PBMCs. The source is a man aged 18 to 30 in good health and CMV-seropositive. Both conserved end residues are part of each CDR3. Fields, in order: CDR3 protein, CDR3 DNA, D gene, V gene, J gene, CDR3 length, clone size. A D gene is named only where the DNA matches it firmly. Clone size is stated in some rows and not others, as once, few, many or a class when expanded.

CDR3aa: CASSVGEGGFTDTQYF
CDR3nt: TGTGCCAGCAGCGTAGGGGAGGGGGGCTTCACAGATACGCAGTATTTT
d_gene: -
v_gene: TRBV9
j_gene: TRBJ2-3
len: 16
abundance: once

CDR3aa: CASSLGTATRRGYTF
CDR3nt: TGTGCCAGCAGCCTCGGGACAGCAACAAGGAGGGGCTACACCTTC
d_gene: TRBD1
v_gene: TRBV5-6
j_gene: TRBJ1-2
len: 15
abundance: -

CDR3aa: CAIRTRDRASIGANVLTF
CDR3nt: TGTGCCATCAGAACCCGGGACAGGGCGAGCATTGGGGCCAACGTCCTGACTTTC
d_gene: TRBD1
v_gene: TRBV10-3
j_gene: TRBJ2-6
len: 18
abundance: -

CDR3aa: CASSPDSGGSYEQYF
CDR3nt: TGTGCCAGCAGCCCTGATAGCGGGGGCTCCTACGAGCAGTACTTC
d_gene: TRBD2
v_gene: TRBV7-2
j_gene: TRBJ2-7
len: 15
abundance: -

CDR3aa: CASSQTRAETQYF
CDR3nt: TGCGCCAGCAGCCAAACCAGGGCGGAGACCCAGTACTTC
d_gene: -
v_gene: TRBV4-1
j_gene: TRBJ2-5
len: 13
abundance: -

CDR3aa: CASSFLDSSYEQYF
CDR3nt: TGCGCCAGCAGCTTCCTGGACAGCTCCTACGAGCAGTACTTC
d_gene: -
v_gene: TRBV5-1
j_gene: TRBJ2-7
len: 14
abundance: -

CDR3aa: CASSPRLDRGPGANVLTF
CDR3nt: TGTGCCAGCTCACCAAGGCTCGACAGGGGACCTGGGGCCAACGTCCTGACTTTC
d_gene: TRBD1
v_gene: TRBV18
j_gene: TRBJ2-6
len: 18
abundance: -

CDR3aa: CASSLLTEWDQPQHF
CDR3nt: TGTGCCAGCAGCTTACTGACAGAGTGGGATCAGCCCCAGCATTTT
d_gene: -
v_gene: TRBV7-8
j_gene: TRBJ1-5
len: 15
abundance: -

CDR3aa: CALQGGGYGYTF
CDR3nt: TGTGCCTTACAGGGCGGTGGCTATGGCTACACCTTC
d_gene: -
v_gene: TRBV30
j_gene: TRBJ1-2
len: 12
abundance: -

CDR3aa: CASSLEGGSSYNEQFF
CDR3nt: TGCGCCAGCAGCTTGGAGGGCGGGAGCTCCTACAATGAGCAGTTCTTC
d_gene: TRBD2
v_gene: TRBV5-1
j_gene: TRBJ2-1
len: 16
abundance: -

CDR3aa: CASSHFADRQETQYF
CDR3nt: TGTGCCAGCAGCCACTTCGCGGACAGGCAAGAGACCCAGTACTTC
d_gene: TRBD1
v_gene: TRBV14
j_gene: TRBJ2-5
len: 15
abundance: -

CDR3aa: CSVMQGSDDEKLFF
CDR3nt: TGCAGCGTAATGCAGGGGTCTGACGATGAAAAACTGTTTTTT
d_gene: -
v_gene: TRBV29-1
j_gene: TRBJ1-4
len: 14
abundance: -

CDR3aa: CASSLARGRETQYF
CDR3nt: TGTGCCAGCAGCTTAGCCCGCGGGCGAGAGACCCAGTACTTC
d_gene: -
v_gene: TRBV7-2
j_gene: TRBJ2-5
len: 14
abundance: -

CDR3aa: CASSLAPPSLYGYTF
CDR3nt: TGTGCCAGCAGCTTAGCGCCACCCTCACTCTATGGCTACACCTTC
d_gene: -
v_gene: TRBV11-2
j_gene: TRBJ1-2
len: 15
abundance: -

CDR3aa: CASSLYIRGGTGELFF
CDR3nt: TGTGCCAGCAGCTTGTATATTAGGGGGGGCACCGGGGAGCTGTTTTTT
d_gene: -
v_gene: TRBV11-3
j_gene: TRBJ2-2
len: 16
abundance: -

CDR3aa: CASSEGGVHQPQHF
CDR3nt: TGTGCCAGCAGTGAAGGGGGGGTCCATCAGCCCCAGCATTTT
d_gene: -
v_gene: TRBV6-1
j_gene: TRBJ1-5
len: 14
abundance: once

CDR3aa: CASSRTRNTEAFF
CDR3nt: TGTGCCAGCAGTCGGACAAGGAACACTGAAGCTTTCTTT
d_gene: -
v_gene: TRBV28
j_gene: TRBJ1-1
len: 13
abundance: -

CDR3aa: CASSFRQGLGQPQHF
CDR3nt: TGTGCCAGCAGTTTCAGACAGGGCCTCGGTCAGCCCCAGCATTTT
d_gene: TRBD1
v_gene: TRBV28
j_gene: TRBJ1-5
len: 15
abundance: -

CDR3aa: CASSNPRGYEQYF
CDR3nt: TGTGCCAGCAGCAACCCCAGGGGCTACGAGCAGTACTTC
d_gene: -
v_gene: TRBV27
j_gene: TRBJ2-7
len: 13
abundance: -

CDR3aa: CASTNQGSLYEQYF
CDR3nt: TGTGCCAGCACTAACCAGGGTTCCCTCTACGAGCAGTACTTC
d_gene: -
v_gene: TRBV2
j_gene: TRBJ2-7
len: 14
abundance: once

CDR3aa: CASGGFRTDTQYF
CDR3nt: TGTGCCAGCGGGGGCTTTCGCACAGATACGCAGTATTTT
d_gene: -
v_gene: TRBV4-2
j_gene: TRBJ2-3
len: 13
abundance: -

CDR3aa: CATSRDWGLAGGPYNEQFF
CDR3nt: TGTGCCACCAGCAGAGATTGGGGGTTAGCGGGAGGGCCCTACAATGAGCAGTTCTTC
d_gene: TRBD2
v_gene: TRBV15
j_gene: TRBJ2-1
len: 19
abundance: -

CDR3aa: CAWSVRGYTF
CDR3nt: TGTGCCTGGAGTGTGAGGGGCTACACCTTC
d_gene: -
v_gene: TRBV30
j_gene: TRBJ1-2
len: 10
abundance: -

CDR3aa: CASSPTVRGDEQYF
CDR3nt: TGTGCCAGCAGCCCGACCGTGCGGGGTGACGAGCAGTACTTC
d_gene: -
v_gene: TRBV27
j_gene: TRBJ2-7
len: 14
abundance: -

CDR3aa: CASSLSRDRWSSYNSPLHF
CDR3nt: TGTGCCAGCAGCTTATCTAGAGATCGGTGGAGCTCCTATAATTCACCCCTCCACTTT
d_gene: -
v_gene: TRBV11-3
j_gene: TRBJ1-6
len: 19
abundance: -

CDR3aa: CASNRDRAYEQYF
CDR3nt: TGTGCCAGCAACCGGGACAGAGCCTACGAGCAGTACTTC
d_gene: TRBD1
v_gene: TRBV6-5
j_gene: TRBJ2-7
len: 13
abundance: -

CDR3aa: CASSYGAIYEQYF
CDR3nt: TGTGCCAGCAGTTACGGAGCGATCTACGAGCAGTACTTC
d_gene: -
v_gene: TRBV6-5
j_gene: TRBJ2-7
len: 13
abundance: -

CDR3aa: CASSKALWDRVREVGELFF
CDR3nt: TGTGCCAGCAGCAAAGCGCTTTGGGACAGGGTGCGGGAGGTCGGGGAGCTGTTTTTT
d_gene: -
v_gene: TRBV21-1
j_gene: TRBJ2-2
len: 19
abundance: -

CDR3aa: CASSHLGQVEYGYTF
CDR3nt: TGCGCCAGCAGCCACCTTGGACAGGTTGAGTATGGCTACACCTTC
d_gene: TRBD1
v_gene: TRBV4-1
j_gene: TRBJ1-2
len: 15
abundance: -

CDR3aa: CASSRDYLSTDTQYF
CDR3nt: TGTGCCAGCAGCCGGGACTACCTAAGCACAGATACGCAGTATTTT
d_gene: TRBD2
v_gene: TRBV7-2
j_gene: TRBJ2-3
len: 15
abundance: -

CDR3aa: CASSESGEDIQYF
CDR3nt: TGCGCCAGCAGTGAGTCAGGAGAGGACATTCAGTACTTC
d_gene: -
v_gene: TRBV10-1
j_gene: TRBJ2-4
len: 13
abundance: -

CDR3aa: CASSRGTSGSGELFF
CDR3nt: TGTGCCAGCAGCCGCGGGACTAGTGGGTCCGGGGAGCTGTTTTTT
d_gene: TRBD2
v_gene: TRBV27
j_gene: TRBJ2-2
len: 15
abundance: -

CDR3aa: CASSLALGVSYGYTF
CDR3nt: TGTGCCAGCAGCTTGGCCCTCGGGGTTTCCTATGGCTACACCTTC
d_gene: -
v_gene: TRBV5-4
j_gene: TRBJ1-2
len: 15
abundance: -

CDR3aa: CASSFSMSIDGYTF
CDR3nt: TGTGCCAGCAGCTTTTCTATGTCTATCGATGGCTACACCTTC
d_gene: -
v_gene: TRBV5-4
j_gene: TRBJ1-2
len: 14
abundance: -

CDR3aa: CASSEYRGRSSYEQYF
CDR3nt: TGTGCCAGCAGTGAATATAGGGGGCGAAGCTCCTACGAGCAGTACTTC
d_gene: TRBD1
v_gene: TRBV6-1
j_gene: TRBJ2-7
len: 16
abundance: -

CDR3aa: CASRETSTDTQYF
CDR3nt: TGTGCCAGCAGAGAGACTAGCACAGATACGCAGTATTTT
d_gene: -
v_gene: TRBV6-5
j_gene: TRBJ2-3
len: 13
abundance: -

CDR3aa: CASSAQQNSYNSPLHF
CDR3nt: TGTGCCAGCAGCGCCCAACAAAACTCCTATAATTCACCCCTCCACTTT
d_gene: -
v_gene: TRBV11-2
j_gene: TRBJ1-6
len: 16
abundance: -

CDR3aa: CASSQERVWNTEAFF
CDR3nt: TGCGCCAGCAGCCAAGAAAGAGTATGGAACACTGAAGCTTTCTTT
d_gene: -
v_gene: TRBV4-1
j_gene: TRBJ1-1
len: 15
abundance: -

CDR3aa: CASGLPGPGNTIYF
CDR3nt: TGTGCTAGTGGTTTGCCAGGGCCTGGAAACACCATATATTTT
d_gene: -
v_gene: TRBV12-5
j_gene: TRBJ1-3
len: 14
abundance: -

CDR3aa: CSVDRGEETQYF
CDR3nt: TGCAGCGTTGATCGGGGGGAGGAGACCCAGTACTTC
d_gene: TRBD2
v_gene: TRBV29-1
j_gene: TRBJ2-5
len: 12
abundance: -

CDR3aa: CASSQDLGRATEAFF
CDR3nt: TGTGCCAGCAGCCAAGATTTAGGCAGGGCTACTGAAGCTTTCTTT
d_gene: -
v_gene: TRBV4-2
j_gene: TRBJ1-1
len: 15
abundance: -

CDR3aa: CASSRGLAGLTDTQYF
CDR3nt: TGTGCCAGCAGCAGGGGACTAGCGGGGCTCACAGATACGCAGTATTTT
d_gene: TRBD2
v_gene: TRBV5-8
j_gene: TRBJ2-3
len: 16
abundance: -

CDR3aa: CASSYWTGNYEQYF
CDR3nt: TGTGCCAGCAGCTACTGGACAGGGAACTACGAGCAGTACTTC
d_gene: TRBD1
v_gene: TRBV11-1
j_gene: TRBJ2-7
len: 14
abundance: -

CDR3aa: CATSRVPGSSTDTQYF
CDR3nt: TGTGCCACCAGCAGAGTCCCAGGGTCTAGCACAGATACGCAGTATTTT
d_gene: -
v_gene: TRBV15
j_gene: TRBJ2-3
len: 16
abundance: once

CDR3aa: CASSTGGLTYEQYF
CDR3nt: TGTGCCAGCTCTACCGGGGGGCTTACCTACGAGCAGTACTTC
d_gene: -
v_gene: TRBV18
j_gene: TRBJ2-7
len: 14
abundance: once

CDR3aa: CASRKQGSETQYF
CDR3nt: TGTGCCAGCAGGAAACAGGGCAGTGAGACCCAGTACTTC
d_gene: -
v_gene: TRBV5-4
j_gene: TRBJ2-5
len: 13
abundance: -

CDR3aa: CASSIPSGQKAMNTEAFF
CDR3nt: TGTGCCAGCAGCATACCGTCGGGACAGAAAGCTATGAACACTGAAGCTTTCTTT
d_gene: TRBD1
v_gene: TRBV7-9
j_gene: TRBJ1-1
len: 18
abundance: -

CDR3aa: CASSEATGNYNSPLHF
CDR3nt: TGTGCCAGCAGTGAGGCGACAGGCAATTATAATTCACCCCTCCACTTT
d_gene: -
v_gene: TRBV6-1
j_gene: TRBJ1-6
len: 16
abundance: -

CDR3aa: CASSFFGQGHTGELFF
CDR3nt: TGTGCCAGCAGCTTCTTTGGACAGGGACACACCGGGGAGCTGTTTTTT
d_gene: TRBD1
v_gene: TRBV7-8
j_gene: TRBJ2-2
len: 16
abundance: -

CDR3aa: CASSLAGAGVTTDTQYF
CDR3nt: TGTGCCAGCAGCTTAGCAGGGGCAGGGGTTACCACAGATACGCAGTATTTT
d_gene: -
v_gene: TRBV11-3
j_gene: TRBJ2-3
len: 17
abundance: -

CDR3aa: CASSTRTASYGYTF
CDR3nt: TGTGCCAGCAGTACTCGGACAGCTAGCTATGGCTACACCTTC
d_gene: -
v_gene: TRBV6-6
j_gene: TRBJ1-2
len: 14
abundance: -

CDR3aa: CAWSPGTGVGKLFF
CDR3nt: TGTGCCTGGAGTCCCGGGACAGGGGTAGGGAAACTGTTTTTT
d_gene: TRBD1
v_gene: TRBV30
j_gene: TRBJ1-4
len: 14
abundance: -

CDR3aa: CASSKGLALLSEQYF
CDR3nt: TGTGCCAGCAGTAAAGGACTAGCCCTCCTAAGCGAGCAGTACTTC
d_gene: TRBD2
v_gene: TRBV27
j_gene: TRBJ2-7
len: 15
abundance: -

CDR3aa: CASSYSRQAPYEQYF
CDR3nt: TGTGCCAGCAGTTACTCGAGACAGGCACCGTACGAGCAGTACTTC
d_gene: -
v_gene: TRBV6-5
j_gene: TRBJ2-7
len: 15
abundance: -